The 25 T cell receptor beta chains below were found in one sample sequenced in a study of blood T cell repertoires in COVID-19. Sequencing used immunoSEQ multiplex PCR; TCRdb keeps in-frame clones, though not all of them. Of roughly 120,000 clones in the sample, approximately 85% are singletons; the top ten hold about a tenth. Sequencing was carried out using peripheral blood. The receptors originated from a man at least 80 years old with acute or convalescent COVID-19.

V and J are TRBV29-1 and TRBJ2-7; D might be TRBD1 (5 bases). The CDR3 runs 14 residues. Germline V gene lookup returns CDR1 SQVTM and CDR2 ANQGSEA. V was pared by 1 base and J by 5 bases, with 15 bases between. As DNA, the CDR3 is TGCAGCGTTGAAGGAGCAAGGGGCGCGGACGAGCAGTACTTC. It codes for CSVEGARGADEQYF.

The chain combines TRBV29-1 with TRBJ2-3, with D maybe TRBD1 (5 bases). Germline CDR1 is SQVTM and CDR2 is ANQGSEA. Trimming stripped 5 bases from V and 0 bases from J, with 9 bases between. The CDR3 covers 13 residues. The CDR3 sequence is CSVPRQSTDTQYF. The CDR3, as DNA: TGCAGCGTTCCCAGACAGAGCACAGATACGCAGTATTTT.

This clone was counted a few times. This chain uses TRBV6-1 with TRBJ2-1; 8 bases align to TRBD1. CDR1 MNHNS and CDR2 SASEGT come from the germline V gene. The V segment lost 4 bases and the J segment 4 bases; nucleotides outside the gene matches: 12. The CDR3 loop spans 17 amino acids. Written as DNA, the CDR3 is TGTGCCAGCAGTGGGGGGCACGGGACAGGTGATTACAATGAGCAGTTCTTC. It yields the protein CASSGGHGTGDYNEQFF.

The V and J genes are TRBV27 and TRBJ2-1, with 12 positions matching TRBD2. Trimming removed 6 bases from V and 4 bases from J; junction bases left unmatched: 4. This CDR3 is built from 15 residues. CDR1 and CDR2 from the germline V gene are MNHEY and SMNVEV (reference sequence). CDR3 sequence reads: CASRRTSGTYNEQFF. The CDR3 DNA reads as TGTGCCAGCAGACGGACTAGCGGGACATACAATGAGCAGTTCTTC.

The count of this clone is one. V and J are TRBV19 and TRBJ1-1; no reliable D call. Deletions cut 3 bases from V and 6 bases from J, with 8 bases between. CDR3 length: 12 residues. Germline assignment: CDR1 LNHDA and CDR2 SQIVND (reference sequence). CDR3 residues: CASSIFGAEAFF. CDR3 DNA sequence: TGTGCCAGTAGTATTTTCGGGGCTGAAGCTTTCTTT.

V is TRBV5-4 and J is TRBJ2-2, with TRBD1 matching 12 bases. From germline, CDR1 is SGHNT and CDR2 YYREEE (reference sequence). The V gene end was trimmed by 1 base and the J gene end by 8 bases; junction bases not matched to a gene: 6. This CDR3 is built from 16 residues. The DNA for the CDR3 is TGTGCCAGCAGCTTGAAAGGGACAGGGGGCCTGGGGGAGCTGTTTTTT. Translation gives CASSLKGTGGLGELFF.

The chain uses TRBV28 and TRBJ1-1; 7 positions agree with TRBD1. CDR1 MDHEN and CDR2 SYDVKM come from the germline V gene. The CDR3 totals 15 residues. J lost 2 bases, V lost 4 bases, and 7 bases had no gene match. CDR3: CASSSTGRSNTEAFF. In DNA, the CDR3 is TGTGCCAGCAGTTCGACAGGGAGGTCAAACACTGAAGCTTTCTTT.

The chain combines TRBV5-4 with TRBJ1-6, with 7 bases that match TRBD1. CDR3 length: 15 amino acids. The V and J ends lost 1 base and 9 bases, in that order; junction bases with no gene match: 7. Germline V gene sequence: CDR1 SGHNT, CDR2 YYREEE (reference sequence). CDR3 in DNA: TGTGCCAGCAGCTTGCGGACAGGCCTCTCTTCACCCCTCCACTTT. It codes for CASSLRTGLSSPLHF.

The chain couples TRBV2 to TRBJ2-7, with TRBD1 matching 12 bases. The CDR3 is 16 amino acids. The germline CDR1 and CDR2 sequences are SNHLY and FYNNEI. V was clipped by 1 base and J by 3 bases; unmatched bases: 4. CDR3 sequence: CASSEGGQGALYEQYF. CDR3 DNA: TGTGCCAGCAGTGAAGGGGGACAGGGGGCCCTCTACGAGCAGTACTTC.

This clone was detected a few times. This chain links TRBV18 with TRBJ2-5; D perhaps matches TRBD2 (5 bases). In germline, CDR1 is KGHSH, CDR2 LQKENI. Trimming pared 6 bases from V and 5 bases from J, leaving 10 bases between. The CDR3 is 12 residues long. CDR3 sequence reads: CASSPGIETQYF. CDR3 nucleotide sequence: TGTGCCAGCTCTCCGGGGATCGAGACCCAGTACTTC.

CDR3 coding DNA: TGCAGTGCTAGTCTGACTCACAAGCTGAACACTGAAGCTTTCTTT. Encoded protein: CSASLTHKLNTEAFF. The chain is built from TRBV20-1 and TRBJ1-1; D unresolved. Trimming removed 3 bases from V and 0 bases from J, with 14 bases in between. CDR3 length: 15 residues. Germline CDR1 is DFQATT and CDR2 is SNEGSKA (reference sequence).

The sample holds a few counts of this clone. The CDR3 nucleotides read TGTGCCAGCAGCCCTGGACAGGGATACTCCTACGAGCAGTACTTC. It translates to CASSPGQGYSYEQYF. The chain is built from TRBV5-4 and TRBJ2-7; TRBD1 aligns across 8 bases. Trimming took 4 bases from V and 0 from J; bases not matched to a gene: 6. In germline, CDR1 is SGHNT, CDR2 YYREEE (reference sequence). This CDR3 spans 15 amino acids. Supplemented by reference TRBV5-4 and TRBJ2-7, the full variable domain reads ETGVTQSPTHLIKTRGQQVTLRCSSQSGHNTVSWYQQALGQGPQFIFQYYREEENGRGNFPPRFSGLQFPNYSSELNVNALELDDSALYLCASSPGQGYSYEQYFGPGTRLTVT.

In its sample, this clone was seen once. V usage is TRBV15 and J usage is TRBJ2-1, with TRBD2 matching over 9 bases. V shed 0 bases, J shed 5 bases, and the junction held 8 bases outside the gene matches. CDR1 LNHNV and CDR2 YYDKDF come from the germline V gene (reference sequence). This CDR3 spans 17 amino acids. The CDR3 is CATSRDYGTSRDNEQFF. The CDR3 DNA follows: TGTGCCACCAGCAGAGATTATGGGACTAGCAGGGACAATGAGCAGTTCTTC.

CDR3 sequence reads: CATSSGTSGVYEQYF. Written as DNA, the CDR3 is TGTGCCACCAGCTCCGGGACTAGCGGTGTCTACGAGCAGTACTTC. The chain links TRBV15 to TRBJ2-7; TRBD2 agrees at 11 bases. The CDR3 runs to 15 residues. Germline CDR1 is LNHNV and CDR2 is YYDKDF (reference sequence). J gave up 3 bases and V 5 bases, and 6 bases lay outside the gene matches.

The gene calls are TRBV21-1 and TRBJ2-1; no check of the table's D call, TRBD2, against the DNA was made. TRBV21-1 corresponds to a pseudogene. This CDR3 is built from 17 residues. The CDR3 nucleotides are TGTGCCAGCAGCAAAGGGGCTAGCGGGGGGCATTACAATGAGCAGTTCTTC. Encoded protein: CASSKGASGGHYNEQFF.

The rearrangement links TRBV6-2 or TRBV6-3 to TRBJ2-2; TRBD2 matches 13 bases. Germline CDR1 and CDR2: MNHEY and SVGEGT. With 6 bases clipped from V and 6 bases from J, the junction kept 4 bases outside the gene matches. The CDR3 sequence is 15 residues long. Here the CDR3 reads CASSPTSGRAGELFF. The CDR3 region has the DNA TGTGCCAGCAGCCCTACTAGCGGGAGGGCCGGGGAGCTGTTTTTT.

V and J are TRBV5-1 and TRBJ2-7; 7 positions match TRBD1. Germline lookup yields CDR1 SGHRS and CDR2 YFSETQ. The CDR3 has 16 residues. Trimming removed 4 bases from V and 5 bases from J; junction bases left unmatched: 15. As DNA, the CDR3 is TGCGCCAGCAGCATAAGTGAGGGGGCGTCCAACGACGAGCAGTACTTC. Its protein is CASSISEGASNDEQYF.

The J gene is TRBJ2-1, the V gene TRBV6-2 or TRBV6-3; possible D gene TRBD2, 6 bases. With 2 bases removed from V and 1 base from J, the gap between germline ends came to 9 bases. The CDR3 has 15 residues. The germline CDR1 and CDR2 sequences are MNHEY and SVGEGT. CDR3 DNA sequence: TGTGCCAGCAGTTACGGCGGGACGTCCTACAATGAGCAGTTCTTC. It translates to CASSYGGTSYNEQFF.

The genes are TRBV7-2 and TRBJ1-5; tentatively, D is TRBD1 (6 bases). The CDR3 loop spans 15 amino acids. Looked up from germline, CDR1 is SGHTA and CDR2 is FQGNSA. The V end lost 5 bases, the J end lost 3 bases, and 14 bases lay between the germline ends. The CDR3 DNA sequence: TGTGCCAGCAGCCCATACCGACAGGACAATCAGCCCCAGCATTTT. Its protein product is CASSPYRQDNQPQHF.

V and J are TRBV5-6 and TRBJ1-6; 8 positions match TRBD1. CDR1 SGHDT and CDR2 YYEEEE come from the germline V gene. Unmatched junction bases numbered 5, after V lost 0 bases and J lost 6 bases. This CDR3 comprises 16 residues. The DNA of the CDR3 is TGTGCCAGCAGCTTGGGACAGGGGATGCGTAATTCACCCCTCCACTTT. It translates to CASSLGQGMRNSPLHF. The variable domain in full, completed from reference TRBV5-6 and TRBJ1-6, reads DAGVTQSPTHLIKTRGQQVTLRCSPKSGHDTVSWYQQALGQGPQFIFQYYEEEERQRGNFPDRFSGHQFPNYSSELNVNALLLGDSALYLCASSLGQGMRNSPLHFGNGTRLTVT.

This chain joins TRBV28 and TRBJ1-2; D unclear. CDR1 and CDR2 (germline): MDHEN, SYDVKM. Trimming shortened V by 6 bases and J by 4 bases, and 12 bases separated the two germline ends. CDR3 length: 13 amino acids. Here the CDR3 DNA reads TGTGCCAGCAGCTCAGGCAGGTTCTATGGCTACACCTTC. Residues: CASSSGRFYGYTF.

V and J are TRBV28 and TRBJ1-1; 8 bases are a match to TRBD1. The germline V gene has CDR1 MDHEN and CDR2 SYDVKM. The CDR3 runs 13 residues. V dropped 5 bases and J dropped 2; count of bases not matched to a gene: 1. The CDR3 DNA reads TGTGCCAGCAGTACAGGGGGTAACACTGAAGCTTTCTTT. The encoded protein is CASSTGGNTEAFF.

V and J are TRBV5-1 and TRBJ2-2, with D maybe TRBD1 (5 bases). The V and J ends lost 2 bases and 6 bases respectively, with 17 bases between them. The germline CDR1 and CDR2 sequences are SGHRS and YFSETQ. The CDR3 sequence is 16 residues long. In nucleotides, the CDR3 is TGCGCCAGCAGCTTTCCCGGACACGGAGCCGCCGGGGAGCTGTTTTTT. Amino acid sequence: CASSFPGHGAAGELFF.

This clone appeared a single time. This sequence joins TRBV5-1 and TRBJ2-1, with 8 positions matching TRBD1. Per the germline V gene, CDR1 is SGHRS and CDR2 is YFSETQ. The CDR3 runs to 14 residues. V was clipped by 5 bases and J by 1 base; unmatched bases: 2. CDR3 amino acids: CASSGQGSYNEQFF. Here the CDR3 DNA reads TGCGCCAGCAGTGGACAGGGATCCTACAATGAGCAGTTCTTC.

This clone was seen only a few times. The genes are TRBV5-8 and TRBJ1-6; 8 bases map to TRBD1. Germline assignment: CDR1 SGHTS and CDR2 YDEGEE. This CDR3 has 14 amino acids. J lost 5 bases, V lost 3 bases, and 1 base had no gene match. CDR3 protein: CASSYRGDNSPLHF. The CDR3, as DNA: TGTGCCAGCAGCTACAGGGGGGATAATTCACCCCTCCACTTT. Full variable domain (rest looked up from reference TRBV5-8 and TRBJ1-6): EAGVTQSPTHLIKTRGQQATLRCSPISGHTSVYWYQQALGLGLQFLLWYDEGEERNRGNFPPRFSGRQFPNYSSELNVNALELEDSALYLCASSYRGDNSPLHFGNGTRLTVT.